Listed here are 4 T cell receptor beta chains from one sample, sequenced in a study of blood T cell repertoires in COVID-19. The data were produced by immunoSEQ multiplex PCR, yet TCRdb's version contains in-frame clones alone and is incomplete. The data contain approximately 140,000 clones, 84% of them seen just once; the ten biggest clones take up roughly 5.7%. Material: PBMCs or T cells enriched from blood (not recorded which). The receptor set was obtained from a woman between 50 and 59 years old who had been exposed to COVID-19.

The chain combines TRBV7-2 with TRBJ1-3; D unresolved. The V gene's germline CDR1 is SGHTA and CDR2 FQGNSA. V lost 5 bases to trimming and J lost 3 bases, with 8 bases between them. There are 13 residues in the CDR3. CDR3 coding DNA: TGTGCCAGCAGCCCCCGAGTTGGAAACACCATATATTTT. It codes for CASSPRVGNTIYF.

The chain links TRBV27 to TRBJ1-6, with D possibly TRBD1 on 6 matching bases. The CDR3 has 20 amino acids. Trimming removed 7 bases from V and 0 bases from J, with 25 bases in between. CDR1 is MNHEY and CDR2 is SMNVEV in the germline V gene (reference sequence). CDR3 coding DNA: TGTGCCAGCACCCGAAGAAGGACAGTGGGGGGGAGCTCCTATAATTCACCCCTCCACTTT. It is translated as CASTRRRTVGGSSYNSPLHF.

The V and J genes are TRBV4-3 and TRBJ1-4, with 9 bases that match TRBD1. With 3 bases clipped from V and 6 bases from J, the junction kept 8 bases outside the gene matches. The germline V gene encodes CDR1 LGHNA and CDR2 YSLEER. The CDR3 runs 16 residues. CDR3 region: CASSQALGQGDEKLFF. DNA of the CDR3: TGCGCCAGCAGCCAGGCCCTGGGACAGGGAGATGAAAAACTGTTTTTT.

The chain combines TRBV13 with TRBJ2-2, with D unresolved. Germline CDR1 and CDR2: PRHDT and FYEKMQ (reference sequence). V was cut by 5 bases and J by 4 bases, with 8 bases left in between. The length of the CDR3 is 13 residues. The DNA of the CDR3 is TGTGCCAGCAGCCCTAGACTCACCGGGGAGCTGTTTTTT. It yields the protein CASSPRLTGELFF. The full variable domain, rest sourced from reference TRBV13 and TRBJ2-2, is AAGVIQSPRHLIKEKRETATLKCYPIPRHDTVYWYQQGPGQDPQFLISFYEKMQSDKGSIPDRFSAQQFSDYHSELNMSSLELGDSALYFCASSPRLTGELFFGEGSRLTVL.